The present T cell receptor beta chain was sequenced within a study of shared clonotypes between healthy human individuals. Points from the study as a whole: What naive subsets generally showed was a larger estimated richness than memory subsets showed.

Each subset's genomic DNA was split evenly across several immunoSEQ plates. Some clones are missing from TCRdb's copy, which holds only in-frame ones; the method was immunoSEQ multiplex PCR. Here the sample spans 2 million to 2.5 million clones, 85% to 95% being singletons. In this sample, this clone turned up once. The antigen remains undetermined. The receptor's source is a man in his late teens or twenties in good health. Some clones in this sample may be carry-over from other donors' samples. The sample was naive CD4+ T cells from PBMCs. The sample's subset: CD45RA+ positively selected.

The CDR3 coding sequence is TGTGCCAGCAGCTGGGGGGTGCCAGATTTGAACACTGAAGCTTTCTTT. Protein: CASSWGVPDLNTEAFF. This chain connects TRBV5-6 to TRBJ1-1; possibly TRBD1 for D (5 bases). This CDR3 contains 16 residues. Germline CDR1 reads SGHDT; CDR2 reads YYEEEE. V was clipped by 3 bases and J by 0 bases, with 15 bases between them.